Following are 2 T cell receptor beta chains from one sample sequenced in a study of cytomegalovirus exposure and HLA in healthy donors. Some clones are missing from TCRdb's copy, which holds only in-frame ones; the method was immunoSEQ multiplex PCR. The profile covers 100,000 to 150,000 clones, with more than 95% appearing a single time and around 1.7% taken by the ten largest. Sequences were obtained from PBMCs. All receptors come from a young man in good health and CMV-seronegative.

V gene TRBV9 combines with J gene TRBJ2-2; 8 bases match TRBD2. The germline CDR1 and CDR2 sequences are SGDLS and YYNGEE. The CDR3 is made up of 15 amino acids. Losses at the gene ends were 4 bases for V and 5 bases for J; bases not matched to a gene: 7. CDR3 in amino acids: CASSPRSSGTGELFF. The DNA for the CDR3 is TGTGCCAGCAGCCCCCGTTCTAGCGGGACCGGGGAGCTGTTTTTT.

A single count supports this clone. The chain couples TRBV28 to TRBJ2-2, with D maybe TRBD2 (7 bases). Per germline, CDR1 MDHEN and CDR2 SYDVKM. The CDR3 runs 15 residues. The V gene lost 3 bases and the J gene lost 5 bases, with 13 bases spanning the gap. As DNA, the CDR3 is TGTGCCAGCAGTTTTCGGGGGGCCGGGACCGGGGAGCTGTTTTTT. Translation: CASSFRGAGTGELFF.